The next 15 T cell receptor beta chains were all read from a single sample in a study of blood T cell repertoires in COVID-19. Measured with immunoSEQ multiplex PCR; TCRdb has only the in-frame clones, and not every one. Of about 48,000 clones in the sample, approximately 80% were seen once. What was sequenced was peripheral blood. Source of these receptors: a human donor with active or convalescent COVID-19. The donor label of this sample is uncertain.

This clone was seen a few times. The V gene is TRBV12-3 or TRBV12-4, the J gene TRBJ1-6; tentative D call: TRBD1 (5 bases). The length of the CDR3 is 13 residues. With 2 bases removed from V and 13 bases from J, the gap between germline ends came to 12 bases. The CDR3 loop reads CASSLTQASPLHF. The CDR3 DNA reads TGTGCCAGCAGTTTAACACAGGCCTCCCCCCTCCACTTT.

The J gene is TRBJ2-3, the V gene TRBV28; D not certain. Germline values: CDR1 MDHEN, CDR2 SYDVKM. V was cut by 3 bases and J by 3 bases, with 7 bases left in between. This CDR3 spans 13 amino acids. The CDR3 nucleotides read TGTGCCAGCAGTTTCATGGAGACAGATACGCAGTATTTT. It is translated as CASSFMETDTQYF.

There are a few counts of this clone. The genes are TRBV11-2 and TRBJ2-7; TRBD2 aligns across 8 bases. Trimming cost V 4 bases and J 7 bases; bases outside gene matches: 12. The CDR3 covers 15 residues. From germline, CDR1 is SGHAT and CDR2 FQNNGV. The CDR3 sequence: CASSSVGSGGVEQYF. CDR3 coding DNA: TGTGCCAGCAGCTCCGTGGGCTCCGGGGGGGTTGAGCAGTACTTC.

This rearrangement joins TRBV19 to TRBJ2-4; D may be TRBD1 (5 bases). The germline CDR1 and CDR2 sequences are LNHDA and SQIVND (reference sequence). The CDR3 consists of 12 residues. Trimming stripped 6 bases from V and 8 bases from J, with 11 bases between. This chain's CDR3 is CASSQGRDIQYF. CDR3 sequence (DNA): TGTGCCAGTAGCCAGGGTAGGGACATTCAGTACTTC.

The gene calls are TRBV24-1 and TRBJ1-5; 10 positions agree with TRBD1. Looked up from germline, CDR1 is KGHDR and CDR2 is SFDVKD. CDR3 size: 17 residues. The V and J ends lost 4 bases and 0 bases, in that order; junction bases with no gene match: 5. The CDR3 bases are TGTGCCACCAGTGACTGGGACAGGGGTTATAGCAATCAGCCCCAGCATTTT. This codes for CATSDWDRGYSNQPQHF.

In the case of this clone: An end of the junction differs from the germline gene, which may be a read error. CDR3 sequence: CASSLAGVWYEQYF. The CDR3 nucleotides read TGTGCCAGCAGCCTAGCGGGAGTTTGGTACGAGCAGTACTTC. The chain carries TRBV7-9 and TRBJ2-7; 10 bases are a match to TRBD2. The CDR3 is 14 residues long. Germline V gene lookup returns CDR1 SEHNR and CDR2 FQNEAQ (reference sequence).

The chain links TRBV30 to TRBJ2-3; TRBD2 agrees at 8 bases. The CDR3 is 14 residues long. V lost 8 bases to trimming and J lost 3 bases; unmatched junction nucleotides: 10. The germline gives CDR1 GTSNPN, CDR2 SVGIG (reference sequence). In DNA form, the CDR3 reads TGTGCCCGCAGTGCGGGAGGAATAACAGATACGCAGTATTTT. Encoded protein: CARSAGGITDTQYF.

This chain uses TRBV28 with TRBJ1-6; tentative D call: TRBD1 (5 bases). Trimming shortened V by 6 bases and J by 12 bases, and 18 bases separated the two germline ends. Looked up from germline, CDR1 is MDHEN and CDR2 is SYDVKM. The length of the CDR3 is 14 residues. CDR3 sequence: CASRGLRPERPLHF. CDR3 bases: TGTGCCAGCAGGGGGCTTAGACCAGAAAGACCCCTCCACTTT.

This chain uses TRBV28 with TRBJ2-5; a weak D match, TRBD1 (6 bases). With 9 bases removed from V and 7 bases from J, the gap between germline ends came to 30 bases. The CDR3 totals 17 residues. CDR1 and CDR2 from the germline V gene are MDHEN and SYDVKM. The CDR3 sequence: CARAPVKLQGPRGTQYF. CDR3 nucleotides: TGTGCCAGGGCGCCCGTTAAACTGCAGGGGCCTCGGGGGACCCAGTACTTC.

This chain links TRBV5-8 with TRBJ1-5; D gene ambiguous. V was clipped by 4 bases and J by 10 bases, with 15 bases between them. Germline CDR1 is SGHTS and CDR2 is YDEGEE. The CDR3 has 13 amino acids. The CDR3 loop reads CASSLADSSPQHF. Written as DNA, the CDR3 is TGTGCCAGCAGCCTGGCCGACTCCTCACCCCAGCATTTT.

In this sample, this clone turned up a few times. This sequence joins TRBV2 and TRBJ2-2; TRBD1 matches 12 bases. This CDR3 spans 15 amino acids. CDR1 and CDR2 (germline): SNHLY, FYNNEI. J gave up 2 bases and V 6 bases, and 1 base lay outside the gene matches. CDR3 coding DNA: TGTGCCAGCAGGGGGACAGGGGGCAACACCGGGGAGCTGTTTTTT. The encoded protein is CASRGTGGNTGELFF.

V is TRBV30 and J is TRBJ2-7; no reliable D call. Germline V gene sequence: CDR1 GTSNPN, CDR2 SVGIG (reference sequence). Trimming cost V 2 bases and J 1 base, with 9 bases left between them. CDR3 length equals 13 residues. As DNA, the CDR3 is TGTGCCTGGAGTTCAGGTCGATCCTACGAGCAGTACTTC. Protein sequence: CAWSSGRSYEQYF.

This chain's CDR3 is CSVGEQGMVSGYTF. CDR3 bases: TGCAGCGTGGGAGAGCAGGGGATGGTGAGTGGCTACACCTTC. The chain uses TRBV29-1 and TRBJ1-2, with D perhaps matching TRBD1 (6 bases). This CDR3 contains 14 residues. V gave up 6 bases and J gave up 7 bases, with 21 bases separating them. CDR1 is SQVTM and CDR2 is ANQGSEA in the germline V gene.

The chain has TRBV5-4 and TRBJ1-2; weak D call: TRBD1 (6 bases). The CDR3 has 13 amino acids. The V gene lost 9 bases and the J gene lost 0 bases, with 12 bases spanning the gap. Germline loops: CDR1 SGHNT, CDR2 YYREEE (reference sequence). The CDR3 DNA reads as TGTGCCACCATGGGGGCGGCTAACTATGGCTACACCTTC. The encoded protein is CATMGAANYGYTF.

This chain connects TRBV5-5 to TRBJ2-1, with 11 bases fitting TRBD2. The junction had 9 bases not matched to a gene; V was cut back by 2 bases and J by 8 bases. The CDR3 is 16 amino acids. From germline, CDR1 is SGHKS and CDR2 YYEKEE (reference sequence). CDR3 protein: CASSFLSGRVGDEQFF. The CDR3 DNA is TGTGCCAGCAGCTTCCTTAGCGGGAGGGTGGGGGATGAGCAGTTCTTC. Supplemented by reference TRBV5-5 and TRBJ2-1, the full variable domain reads DAGVTQSPTHLIKTRGQQVTLRCSPISGHKSVSWYQQVLGQGPQFIFQYYEKEERGRGNFPDRFSARQFPNYSSELNVNALLLGDSALYLCASSFLSGRVGDEQFFGPGTRLTVL.